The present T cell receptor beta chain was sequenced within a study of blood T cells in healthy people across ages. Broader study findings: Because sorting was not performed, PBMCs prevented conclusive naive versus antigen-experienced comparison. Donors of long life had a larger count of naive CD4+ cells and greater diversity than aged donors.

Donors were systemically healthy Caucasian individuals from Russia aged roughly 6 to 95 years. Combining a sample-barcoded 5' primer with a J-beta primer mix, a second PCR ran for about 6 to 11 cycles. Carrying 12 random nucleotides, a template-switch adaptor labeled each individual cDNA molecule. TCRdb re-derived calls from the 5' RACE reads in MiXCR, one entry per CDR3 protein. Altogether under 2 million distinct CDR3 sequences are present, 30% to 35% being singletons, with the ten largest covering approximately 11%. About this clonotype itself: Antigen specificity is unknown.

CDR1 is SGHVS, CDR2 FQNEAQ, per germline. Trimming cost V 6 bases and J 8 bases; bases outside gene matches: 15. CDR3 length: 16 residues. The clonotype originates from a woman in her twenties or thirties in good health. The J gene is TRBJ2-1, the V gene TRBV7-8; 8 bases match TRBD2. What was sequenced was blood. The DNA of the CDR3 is TGTGCCAGCAGGATGTTTAGGGGCGGGAGGATCGATGAGCAGTTCTTC. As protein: CASRMFRGGRIDEQFF.